This T cell receptor (beta chain) was sequenced in a study of beta chain features in type 1 diabetes. Study-level points and caveats: Researchers report that Type 1 diabetes patients had moderately but significantly shorter TCRB CDR3s across all four CD4+ subsets.

TCRB transcripts that were expressed got sequenced, as all of the isolated RNA had been reverse transcribed. This table comes from immunoSEQ multiplex PCR, and its TCRdb copy is limited to in-frame clones, with some not included. The sample carries 300,000 or so clones, around 9.3% recorded once. There are 14 residues in the CDR3. Looked up from germline, CDR1 is SNHLY and CDR2 is FYNNEI. The trim removed 4 bases at V and 6 bases at J, leaving 8 bases unmatched. Comment on this clone: Its antigen is still unknown.

This chain joins TRBV2 and TRBJ1-1; the match to TRBD1 covers 7 bases. This receptor was identified in a young man with type 1 diabetes. Sequencing was done on a sample of central memory CD4+ T cells from blood. The CDR3 nucleotides read TGTGCCAGCAGTGGACAGGGAGTATCATCTGAAGCTTTCTTT. As protein: CASSGQGVSSEAFF.